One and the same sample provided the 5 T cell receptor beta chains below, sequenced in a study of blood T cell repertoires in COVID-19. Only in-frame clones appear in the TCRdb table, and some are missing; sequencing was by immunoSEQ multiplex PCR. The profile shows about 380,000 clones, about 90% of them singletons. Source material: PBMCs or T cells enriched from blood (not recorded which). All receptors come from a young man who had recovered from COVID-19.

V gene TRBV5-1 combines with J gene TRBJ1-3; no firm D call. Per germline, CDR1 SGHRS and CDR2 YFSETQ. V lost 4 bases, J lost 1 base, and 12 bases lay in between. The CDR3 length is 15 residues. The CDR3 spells CASSPQQRSGNTIYF. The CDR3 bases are TGCGCCAGCAGCCCCCAACAGAGATCTGGAAACACCATATATTTT.

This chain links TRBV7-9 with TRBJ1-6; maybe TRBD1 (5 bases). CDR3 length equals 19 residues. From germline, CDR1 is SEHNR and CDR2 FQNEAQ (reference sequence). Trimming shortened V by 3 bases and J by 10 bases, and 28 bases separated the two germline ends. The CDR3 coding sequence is TGTGCCAGCAGCTTTGGGTCCCGACCTGGACAATGGGATAGGTCACCCCTCCACTTT. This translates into CASSFGSRPGQWDRSPLHF. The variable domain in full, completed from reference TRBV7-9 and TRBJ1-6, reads DTGVSQNPRHKITKRGQNVTFRCDPISEHNRLYWYRQTLGQGPEFLTYFQNEAQLEKSRLLSDRFSAERPKGSFSTLEIQRTEQGDSAMYLCASSFGSRPGQWDRSPLHFGNGTRLTVT.

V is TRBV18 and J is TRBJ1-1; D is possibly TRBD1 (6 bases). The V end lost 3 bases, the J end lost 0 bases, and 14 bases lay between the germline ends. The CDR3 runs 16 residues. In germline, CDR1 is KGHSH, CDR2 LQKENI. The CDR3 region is CASSPGQGRLNTEAFF. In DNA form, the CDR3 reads TGTGCCAGCTCACCTGGGCAGGGGCGATTGAACACTGAAGCTTTCTTT. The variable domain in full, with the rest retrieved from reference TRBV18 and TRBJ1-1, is NAGVMQNPRHLVRRRGQEARLRCSPMKGHSHVYWYRQLPEEGLKFMVYLQKENIIDESGMPKERFSAEFPKEGPSILRIQQVVRGDSAAYFCASSPGQGRLNTEAFFGQGTRLTVV.

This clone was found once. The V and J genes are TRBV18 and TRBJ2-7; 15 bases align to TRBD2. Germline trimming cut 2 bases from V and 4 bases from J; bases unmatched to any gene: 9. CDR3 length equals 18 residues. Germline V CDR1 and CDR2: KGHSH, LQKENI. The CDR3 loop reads CASSPDRTSGGARYEQYF. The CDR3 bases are TGTGCCAGCTCACCAGATAGGACTAGCGGGGGGGCGAGATACGAGCAGTACTTC.

DNA for the CDR3: TGTGCCAGCAGCCAAACAGGGGAGCATGAGCAGTTCTTC. The encoded protein is CASSQTGEHEQFF. The V and J genes are TRBV13 and TRBJ2-1; 7 nucleotides line up with TRBD1. V gave up 5 bases and J gave up 8 bases; unmatched junction bases: 6. The CDR3 sequence is 13 residues long. CDR1 PRHDT and CDR2 FYEKMQ come from the germline V gene (reference sequence).